This passage covers 8 T cell receptor beta chains from one sample sequenced in a study of T-cell reconstitution after alpha-beta-depleted transplantation in children. Findings and caveats of the study: Approximately two months post-transplant, alpha-beta T cells reportedly originated from several hundred expanded graft clones.

Antigens of these TCRs are unknown. TCRbeta library preparation incorporated unique molecular identifiers. Via MiXCR, TCRdb re-called the PCR reads, giving one row per CDR3 protein. The repertoire holds approximately 30,000 distinct CDR3 sequences, with about 7% as singletons. Sequences were derived from peripheral blood, sampled 60 days after TCRalphabeta/CD19-depleted stem cell transplant. The receptors come from a child less than two years old who had a stem cell transplant for acute myeloid leukemia, so the T cells may come from the graft donor.

This clonotype has ten or more counts. J is TRBJ1-2 and V is TRBV10-3, with D unresolved. Trimming pared 2 bases from V and 3 bases from J, leaving 10 bases between. CDR3 length: 14 residues. Germline V gives CDR1 ENHRY, CDR2 SYGVKD. The chain's CDR3 is CAISEPQKDYGYTF. As DNA, the CDR3 is TGTGCCATCAGTGAGCCGCAGAAAGACTATGGCTACACCTTC.

This clonotype was seen many times. This chain links TRBV15 with TRBJ1-1, with 9 positions matching TRBD1. Germline CDR1 reads LNHNV; CDR2 reads YYDKDF (reference sequence). The CDR3 has 16 amino acids. V shed 1 base, J shed 14 bases, and the junction held 17 bases outside the gene matches. This chain's CDR3 is CATSRGREWTGVPGFF. CDR3 DNA sequence: TGTGCCACCAGCAGAGGGAGGGAATGGACAGGGGTCCCAGGATTCTTT.

This clonotype rates as medium-sized. This rearrangement joins TRBV2 to TRBJ1-2, with TRBD1 matching 7 bases. V shed 7 bases and J 8 bases; nucleotides not matched to a gene: 10. The CDR3 contains 13 residues. CDR1 and CDR2 from the germline V gene are SNHLY and FYNNEI. Here the CDR3 reads CASKDTRQGGYTF. The DNA of the CDR3 is TGTGCCAGCAAGGACACACGACAGGGCGGCTACACCTTC. Drawing the rest from reference TRBV2 and TRBJ1-2, the complete variable domain is EPEVTQTPSHQVTQMGQEVILRCVPISNHLYFYWYRQILGQKVEFLVSFYNNEISEKSEIFDDQFSVERPDGSNFTLKIRSTKLEDSAMYFCASKDTRQGGYTFGSGTRLTVV.

This clonotype was observed at least ten times. As the CDR3 is not closed by the conserved phenylalanine or tryptophan, this likely results from a read error. The chain carries TRBV30 and TRBJ1-2, with 7 bases matching TRBD1. The V gene end was trimmed by 3 bases and the J gene end by 4 bases; junction bases not matched to a gene: 5. Germline CDR1 GTSNPN, CDR2 SVGIG (reference sequence). The CDR3 length is 13 residues. CDR3 amino acids: CAWRSAGGYGYTL. Written as DNA, the CDR3 is TGTGCCTGGAGGTCCGCAGGGGGCTATGGCTACACCCTC.

This clonotype was recorded many times. The chain couples TRBV10-3 to TRBJ1-2; 8 bases fit TRBD1. Germline V gives CDR1 ENHRY, CDR2 SYGVKD. The trim removed 8 bases at V and 6 bases at J, leaving 8 bases unmatched. This CDR3 is built from 13 residues. The CDR3 DNA reads TGTGCCATCCTAAAGGACAGGGTCGATGGCTACACCTTC. This codes for CAILKDRVDGYTF.

This clonotype was seen ten or more times. The CDR3 loop reads CASSLPGAGGETQYF. CDR3 DNA sequence: TGTGCCAGCAGTCTTCCGGGGGCTGGGGGAGAGACCCAGTACTTC. J is TRBJ2-5 and V is TRBV28, with D possibly called TRBD1 or TRBD2 (6 bases each). V lost 5 bases and J 4 bases, leaving 17 bases between the germline ends. The CDR3 is made up of 15 amino acids. Germline CDR1 is MDHEN and CDR2 is SYDVKM.

This clonotype has ten or more counts. In nucleotides, the CDR3 is TGCGCCAGCAGCCAAGACAGGCCCAATGAGCAGTTCTTC. It yields the protein CASSQDRPNEQFF. V and J are TRBV4-3 and TRBJ2-1; no clear D gene. Trimming left V 0 bases short and J 6 bases short, with 6 bases between. The CDR3 has 13 amino acids. The germline V gene has CDR1 LGHNA and CDR2 YSLEER.

This clonotype was seen many times. The CDR3 DNA reads TGTGCCAGCAGTTCTCCGGGACTAGCGGGAGTCGGGGAGCTGTTTTTT. Amino acid sequence: CASSSPGLAGVGELFF. This chain connects TRBV27 to TRBJ2-2; 14 bases line up with TRBD2. The V gene end was trimmed by 4 bases and the J gene end by 7 bases; junction bases not matched to a gene: 5. Germline V gene sequence: CDR1 MNHEY, CDR2 SMNVEV (reference sequence). CDR3 length equals 16 residues.